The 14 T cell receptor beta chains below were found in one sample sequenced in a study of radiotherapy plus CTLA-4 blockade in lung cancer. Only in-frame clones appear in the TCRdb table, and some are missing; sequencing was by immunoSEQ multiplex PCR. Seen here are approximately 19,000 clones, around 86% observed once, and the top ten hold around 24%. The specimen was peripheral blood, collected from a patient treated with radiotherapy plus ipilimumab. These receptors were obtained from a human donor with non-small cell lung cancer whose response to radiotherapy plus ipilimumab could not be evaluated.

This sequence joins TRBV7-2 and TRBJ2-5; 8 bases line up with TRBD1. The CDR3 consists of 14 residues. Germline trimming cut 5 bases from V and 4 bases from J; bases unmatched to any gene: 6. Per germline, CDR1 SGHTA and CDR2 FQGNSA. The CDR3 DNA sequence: TGTGCCAGCAGCGCGGGACAGGTTCTAGAGACCCAGTACTTC. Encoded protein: CASSAGQVLETQYF.

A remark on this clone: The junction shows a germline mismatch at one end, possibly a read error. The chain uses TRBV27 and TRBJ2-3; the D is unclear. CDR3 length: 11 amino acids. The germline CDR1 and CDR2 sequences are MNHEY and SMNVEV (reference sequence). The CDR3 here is CAGSFRDTQYF. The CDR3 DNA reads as TGTGCCGGCAGTTTCAGGGATACGCAGTATTTT.

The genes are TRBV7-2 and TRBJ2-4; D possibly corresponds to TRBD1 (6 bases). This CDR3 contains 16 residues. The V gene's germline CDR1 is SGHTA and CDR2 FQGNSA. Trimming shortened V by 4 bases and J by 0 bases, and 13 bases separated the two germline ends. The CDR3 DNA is TGTGCCAGCAGCTCTACAGGGACCGTAGCCAAAAACATTCAGTACTTC. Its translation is CASSSTGTVAKNIQYF. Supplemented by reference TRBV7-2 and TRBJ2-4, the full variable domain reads GAGVSQSPSNKVTEKGKDVELRCDPISGHTALYWYRQSLGQGLEFLIYFQGNSAPDKSGLPSDRFSAERTGGSVSTLTIQRTQQEDSAVYLCASSSTGTVAKNIQYFGAGTRLSVL.

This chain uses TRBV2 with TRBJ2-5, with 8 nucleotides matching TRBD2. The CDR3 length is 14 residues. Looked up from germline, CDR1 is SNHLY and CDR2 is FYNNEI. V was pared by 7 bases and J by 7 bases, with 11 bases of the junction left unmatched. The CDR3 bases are TGTGCCAGCACTAGTAGCGGGGCTCGGGGGACCCAGTACTTC. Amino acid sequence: CASTSSGARGTQYF.

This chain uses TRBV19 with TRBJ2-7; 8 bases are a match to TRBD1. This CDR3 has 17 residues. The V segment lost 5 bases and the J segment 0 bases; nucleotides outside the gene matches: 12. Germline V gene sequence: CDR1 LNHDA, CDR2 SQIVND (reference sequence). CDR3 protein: CASSSGAGGTLSYEQYF. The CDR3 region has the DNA TGTGCCAGTAGTTCCGGGGCAGGGGGCACTCTCTCCTACGAGCAGTACTTC.

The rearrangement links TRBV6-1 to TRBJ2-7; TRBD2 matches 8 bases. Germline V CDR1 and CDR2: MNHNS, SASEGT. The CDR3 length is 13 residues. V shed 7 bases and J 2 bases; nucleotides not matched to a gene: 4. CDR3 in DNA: TGTGCCAGCACCCGGGGGGGGCCCTACGAGCAGTACTTC. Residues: CASTRGGPYEQYF.

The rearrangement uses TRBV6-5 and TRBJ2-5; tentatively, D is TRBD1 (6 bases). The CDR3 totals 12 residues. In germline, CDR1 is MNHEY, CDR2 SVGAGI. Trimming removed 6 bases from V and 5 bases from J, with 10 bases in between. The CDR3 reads CASRGAWETQYF. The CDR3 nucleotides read TGTGCCAGCAGGGGGGCCTGGGAGACCCAGTACTTC.

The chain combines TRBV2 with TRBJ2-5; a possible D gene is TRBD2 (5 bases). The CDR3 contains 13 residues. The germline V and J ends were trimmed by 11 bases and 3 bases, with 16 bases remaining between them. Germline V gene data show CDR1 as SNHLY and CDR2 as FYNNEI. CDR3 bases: TGTGCCGGACGGGATGGAGCGGAAGAGACCCAGTACTTC. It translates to CAGRDGAEETQYF.

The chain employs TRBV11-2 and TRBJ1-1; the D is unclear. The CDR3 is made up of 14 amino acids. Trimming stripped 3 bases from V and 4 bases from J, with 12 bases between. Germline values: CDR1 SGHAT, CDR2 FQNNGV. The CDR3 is CASSLIGSGTEAFF. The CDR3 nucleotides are TGTGCCAGCAGCTTGATTGGGTCGGGCACTGAAGCTTTCTTT. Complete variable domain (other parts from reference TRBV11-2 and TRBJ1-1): EAGVAQSPRYKIIEKRQSVAFWCNPISGHATLYWYQQILGQGPKLLIQFQNNGVVDDSQLPKDRFSAERLKGVDSTLKIQPAKLEDSAVYLCASSLIGSGTEAFFGQGTRLTVV.

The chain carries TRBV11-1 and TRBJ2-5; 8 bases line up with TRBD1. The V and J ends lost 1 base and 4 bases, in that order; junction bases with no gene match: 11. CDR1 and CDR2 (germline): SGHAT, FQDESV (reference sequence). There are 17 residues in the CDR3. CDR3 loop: CASSLGVGQGAGETQYF. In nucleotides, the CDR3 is TGTGCCAGCAGCTTAGGCGTTGGGCAGGGGGCAGGAGAGACCCAGTACTTC.

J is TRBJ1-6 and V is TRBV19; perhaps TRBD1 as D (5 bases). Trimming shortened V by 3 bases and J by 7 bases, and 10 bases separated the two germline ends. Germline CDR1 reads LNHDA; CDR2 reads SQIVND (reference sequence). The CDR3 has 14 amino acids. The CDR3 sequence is CASSIGTPNSPLHF. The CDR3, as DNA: TGTGCCAGTAGTATTGGGACTCCCAATTCACCCCTCCACTTT.

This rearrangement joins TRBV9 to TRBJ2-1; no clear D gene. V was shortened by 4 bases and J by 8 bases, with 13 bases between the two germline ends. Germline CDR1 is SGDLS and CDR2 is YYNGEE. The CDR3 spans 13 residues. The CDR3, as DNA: TGTGCCAGCAGCCCTCAATATCGGGATGAGCAGTTCTTC. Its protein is CASSPQYRDEQFF.

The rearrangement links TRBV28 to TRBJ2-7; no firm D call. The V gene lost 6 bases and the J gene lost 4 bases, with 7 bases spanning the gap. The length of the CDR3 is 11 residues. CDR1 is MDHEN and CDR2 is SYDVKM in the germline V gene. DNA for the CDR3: TGTGCCAGCAGCCACGGTTACGAGCAGTACTTC. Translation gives CASSHGYEQYF.

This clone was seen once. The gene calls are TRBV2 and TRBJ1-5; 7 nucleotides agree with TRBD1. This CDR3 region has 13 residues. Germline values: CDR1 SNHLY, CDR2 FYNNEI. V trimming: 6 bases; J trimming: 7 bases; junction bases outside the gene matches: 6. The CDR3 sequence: CASSPQGGQPQHF. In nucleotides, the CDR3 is TGTGCCAGCAGCCCTCAGGGGGGACAGCCCCAGCATTTT.